The 19 T cell receptor beta chains listed next were all sequenced from one sample in a study of blood T cell repertoires in COVID-19. Profiling relied on immunoSEQ multiplex PCR, and the TCRdb table lists in-frame clones only, not all of them. The data hold approximately 210,000 clones, with 84% observed a single time. Sequenced: peripheral blood. Every receptor here comes from a woman aged 45-59 years with active or convalescent COVID-19.

V gene TRBV5-1 combines with J gene TRBJ2-2, with D perhaps matching TRBD2 (5 bases). V lost 3 bases and J lost 3, with 12 bases in between. The CDR3 runs to 15 residues. The germline V gene encodes CDR1 SGHRS and CDR2 YFSETQ. The CDR3 bases are TGCGCCAGCAGCTCAACCGGGATAGACACCGGGGAGCTGTTTTTT. Protein sequence: CASSSTGIDTGELFF.

The rearrangement links TRBV5-4 to TRBJ2-5; 10 bases are a match to TRBD2. Germline values: CDR1 SGHNT, CDR2 YYREEE (reference sequence). V lost 4 bases, J lost 5 bases, and 20 bases stayed unmatched. The CDR3 is 19 amino acids. The CDR3 DNA sequence: TGTGCCAGCAGCCCCGGCGGGCTAGCGGGGGCAACCCGGGGGGAGACCCAGTACTTC. Amino acids: CASSPGGLAGATRGETQYF.

The V call is TRBV30, the J call TRBJ1-3; maybe TRBD1 (5 bases). The V end lost 2 bases, the J end lost 4 bases, and 15 bases lay between the germline ends. The CDR3 length is 15 residues. Germline values: CDR1 GTSNPN, CDR2 SVGIG (reference sequence). Here the CDR3 DNA reads TGTGCCTGGAGTTTTACAGGCGGTCGGGGAAACACCATATATTTT. Its translation: CAWSFTGGRGNTIYF.

The chain links TRBV6-6 to TRBJ1-2; unclear D gene. Germline V lookup: CDR1 MNHNY, CDR2 SVGAGI (reference sequence). CDR3 length: 13 amino acids. Between the trimmed V and J ends, which lost 2 bases and 3 bases, there was a span of 7 bases. The CDR3 loop is CASSYVEDYGYTF. The CDR3, as DNA: TGTGCCAGCAGTTACGTTGAGGACTATGGCTACACCTTC.

There are a few counts of this clone. The V gene is TRBV6-5, the J gene TRBJ1-1, with no clear D. V was cut by 5 bases and J by 3 bases, with 10 bases left in between. Germline V lookup: CDR1 MNHEY, CDR2 SVGAGI. The CDR3 contains 13 residues. CDR3 coding DNA: TGTGCCAGCAGTCGGGTCCGGGACACTGAAGCTTTCTTT. Amino acids: CASSRVRDTEAFF.

The chain joins TRBV7-8 to TRBJ2-5, with 11 bases lining up with TRBD1. This CDR3 comprises 17 residues. V lost 5 bases, J lost 5 bases, and 13 bases stayed unmatched. The germline CDR1 and CDR2 sequences are SGHVS and FQNEAQ. CDR3 sequence: CASSPTIGQGAGETQYF. The CDR3 bases are TGTGCCAGCAGCCCAACGATCGGACAGGGGGCGGGGGAGACCCAGTACTTC. The whole variable domain, remainder taken from reference TRBV7-8 and TRBJ2-5, is GAGVSQSPRYKVAKRGQDVALRCDPISGHVSLFWYQQALGQGPEFLTYFQNEAQLDKSGLPSDRFFAERPEGSVSTLKIQRTQQEDSAVYLCASSPTIGQGAGETQYFGPGTRLLVL.

This chain connects TRBV19 to TRBJ2-1; 7 bases match TRBD1. V lost 4 bases and J lost 5; bases outside the gene matches: 11. Germline V lookup: CDR1 LNHDA, CDR2 SQIVND (reference sequence). This CDR3 is built from 16 residues. This chain's CDR3 is CASSTSQGWADNEQFF. Here the CDR3 DNA reads TGTGCCAGTAGTACCTCACAGGGGTGGGCAGACAATGAGCAGTTCTTC.

This chain links TRBV5-6 with TRBJ1-1, with 7 bases matching TRBD1. The CDR3 has 15 residues. Germline V CDR1 and CDR2: SGHDT, YYEEEE. Trimming cost V 0 bases and J 3 bases; bases outside gene matches: 5. CDR3 nucleotide sequence: TGTGCCAGCAGCTTGGAGGTACAGGGGCACACTGAAGCTTTCTTT. It encodes CASSLEVQGHTEAFF.

The table lists this clone with a count of one. J is TRBJ1-6 and V is TRBV2; possibly TRBD1 for D (6 bases). The germline V gene encodes CDR1 SNHLY and CDR2 FYNNEI. CDR3 size: 12 residues. Trimming took off 8 bases at V and 7 bases at J, with 9 bases between the two ends. The chain's CDR3 is CASEDSNSPLHF. CDR3 nucleotide sequence: TGTGCCAGCGAGGACAGCAATTCACCCCTCCACTTT.

In DNA form, the CDR3 reads TGTGCCAGTAGTCTTCAAGGGGGATCGGGGGAGCTGTTTTTT. Translation gives CASSLQGGSGELFF. The chain combines TRBV19 with TRBJ2-2, with D perhaps matching TRBD1 (6 bases). There are 14 residues in the CDR3. Trimming took 5 bases from V and 8 from J, leaving 15 bases between them. The germline V gene encodes CDR1 LNHDA and CDR2 SQIVND (reference sequence). Supplemented by reference TRBV19 and TRBJ2-2, the full variable domain reads DGGITQSPKYLFRKEGQNVTLSCEQNLNHDAMYWYRQDPGQGLRLIYYSQIVNDFQKGDIAEGYSVSREKKESFPLTVTSAQKNPTAFYLCASSLQGGSGELFFGEGSRLTVL.

The rearrangement uses TRBV5-6 and TRBJ1-1; D not resolved. Trimming stripped 0 bases from V and 4 bases from J, with 10 bases between. The CDR3 has 14 amino acids. CDR1 is SGHDT, CDR2 YYEEEE, per germline. In DNA, the CDR3 is TGTGCCAGCAGCTTGGGGGCCAGATCCACTGAAGCTTTCTTT. Amino acids: CASSLGARSTEAFF.

This clone has just one count. V gene TRBV28 combines with J gene TRBJ2-7; D is ambiguous. Germline V CDR1 and CDR2: MDHEN, SYDVKM. Trimming left V 3 bases short and J 5 bases short, with 14 bases between. The CDR3 sequence is 14 residues long. The CDR3 spells CASSFQEYGHEQYF. DNA for the CDR3: TGTGCCAGCAGTTTTCAGGAATATGGTCACGAGCAGTACTTC.

The V gene is TRBV5-1, the J gene TRBJ2-5, with 7 positions matching TRBD2. Germline loops: CDR1 SGHRS, CDR2 YFSETQ. The CDR3 is made up of 13 amino acids. V lost 3 bases, J lost 5 bases, and 4 bases stayed unmatched. DNA of the CDR3: TGCGCCAGCAGCTGGAGGGAGGGGGAGACCCAGTACTTC. It translates to CASSWREGETQYF.

This clone is a singleton in its sample. The V gene is TRBV6-5, the J gene TRBJ2-7; 9 nucleotides match TRBD1. This CDR3 has 14 residues. V lost 10 bases, J lost 7 bases, and 14 bases stayed unmatched. Looked up from germline, CDR1 is MNHEY and CDR2 is SVGAGI. The CDR3 DNA reads TGTGCCACCAGGGAGGGACAGGGAAGTGGGGAGCAGTACGTC. Translated, it gives CATREGQGSGEQYV.

This clone was detected only a few times. J is TRBJ2-2 and V is TRBV9; TRBD2 might be the D (5 bases). Germline CDR1 is SGDLS and CDR2 is YYNGEE. The CDR3 totals 14 residues. Trimming took 4 bases from V and 0 from J, leaving 7 bases between them. The CDR3 loop reads CASSRGSNTGELFF. In DNA form, the CDR3 reads TGTGCCAGCAGCCGGGGTTCGAACACCGGGGAGCTGTTTTTT.

The chain combines TRBV5-8 with TRBJ1-1; tentative D call: TRBD1 (6 bases). With 0 bases removed from V and 11 bases from J, the gap between germline ends came to 14 bases. CDR1 is SGHTS, CDR2 YDEGEE, per germline. CDR3 length: 13 residues. CDR3: CASSLGGGEDAFF. The DNA for the CDR3 is TGTGCCAGCAGCTTGGGGGGGGGCGAGGATGCTTTCTTT.

The rearrangement uses TRBV7-9 and TRBJ2-3; D remains unclear. Germline CDR1 and CDR2: SEHNR and FQNEAQ (reference sequence). This CDR3 has 14 amino acids. Trimming removed 1 base from V and 4 bases from J, with 9 bases in between. The chain's CDR3 is CASSLVVSADTQYF. The DNA of the CDR3 is TGTGCCAGCAGCTTAGTAGTGAGCGCAGATACGCAGTATTTT.

The chain uses TRBV27 and TRBJ2-1; no clear D gene. CDR3 size: 13 residues. Trimming cost V 5 bases and J 0 bases, with 5 bases left between them. Germline CDR1 and CDR2: MNHEY and SMNVEV (reference sequence). The CDR3 sequence: CASSLRSYNEQFF. The CDR3 DNA is TGTGCCAGCAGTCTACGCTCCTACAATGAGCAGTTCTTC.

The CDR3 loop reads CASNDLVSSYNEQFF. CDR3 DNA sequence: TGTGCCAGCAACGACTTAGTGTCCTCCTACAATGAGCAGTTCTTC. The chain combines TRBV4-2 with TRBJ2-1; D gene uncertain. The CDR3 has 15 amino acids. Germline CDR1 and CDR2: LGHNA and YNFKEQ. V was pared by 7 bases and J by 0 bases, with 13 bases between.